A selection of T cell receptor beta chains follows, all from one sample in a study of T cells in Graves' hyperthyroidism and ophthalmopathy. In TCRdb, the multiplex PCR reads were re-called with MiXCR into one record per CDR3 protein. The sample lists approximately 590,000 distinct CDR3 sequences; 15% to 17% were seen once. The sequenced sample was blood. All receptors derive from a woman aged 30 to 39 with Graves' hyperthyroidism. CDR3s leave out the opening cysteine and the closing phenylalanine or tryptophan. Each record gives: CDR3 protein, CDR3 length, D gene, J gene, V gene, clone size. The D gene is left open where the match is weak. Clone size is shown for a subset of rows, as once, few, many or a class of expanded clone.

cdr3_aa: ASSSTGPYIHEQY; cdr3_length: 13; d_call: NA; j_call: TRBJ2-7; v_call: TRBV28; clone_size: many
cdr3_aa: ASSVDPDLAGAVYNEQF; cdr3_length: 17; d_call: TRBD2; j_call: TRBJ2-1; v_call: TRBV9; clone_size: NA
cdr3_aa: SATWTGGGQPQH; cdr3_length: 12; d_call: TRBD1; j_call: TRBJ1-5; v_call: TRBV20-1; clone_size: many
cdr3_aa: ASSSTLGGAANTGELF; cdr3_length: 16; d_call: NA; j_call: TRBJ2-2; v_call: TRBV27; clone_size: many
cdr3_aa: AIRAGTGYTEAF; cdr3_length: 12; d_call: TRBD1; j_call: TRBJ1-1; v_call: TRBV10-3; clone_size: NA
cdr3_aa: AIRSGGGDTQY; cdr3_length: 11; d_call: TRBD2; j_call: TRBJ2-3; v_call: TRBV10-3; clone_size: NA
cdr3_aa: ASSFWGSITGELF; cdr3_length: 13; d_call: NA; j_call: TRBJ2-2; v_call: TRBV28; clone_size: many
cdr3_aa: ASSIEGRTVADSPLH; cdr3_length: 15; d_call: NA; j_call: TRBJ1-6; v_call: TRBV19; clone_size: NA
cdr3_aa: ASSAYTTDTQY; cdr3_length: 11; d_call: NA; j_call: TRBJ2-3; v_call: TRBV10-1; clone_size: many
cdr3_aa: ASSPRGPGDYEQY; cdr3_length: 13; d_call: TRBD1; j_call: TRBJ2-7; v_call: TRBV7-9; clone_size: few
cdr3_aa: ASSQGTGGSGETQY; cdr3_length: 14; d_call: TRBD1; j_call: TRBJ2-5; v_call: TRBV18; clone_size: many
cdr3_aa: ASRPGLDANEQF; cdr3_length: 12; d_call: TRBD2; j_call: TRBJ2-1; v_call: TRBV27; clone_size: NA
cdr3_aa: ASSESVSGSGLIYNEQF; cdr3_length: 17; d_call: NA; j_call: TRBJ2-1; v_call: TRBV10-1; clone_size: few
cdr3_aa: AWSGAPGPTYEQY; cdr3_length: 13; d_call: NA; j_call: TRBJ2-7; v_call: TRBV30; clone_size: few
cdr3_aa: ASSYGGTGVDTQY; cdr3_length: 13; d_call: TRBD1; j_call: TRBJ2-3; v_call: TRBV6-2/TRBV6-3; clone_size: many
cdr3_aa: ASAEGQVNEQF; cdr3_length: 11; d_call: TRBD1; j_call: TRBJ2-1; v_call: TRBV10-2; clone_size: few
cdr3_aa: SAFRSGMYNEQF; cdr3_length: 12; d_call: TRBD2; j_call: TRBJ2-1; v_call: TRBV20-1; clone_size: many
cdr3_aa: ASGRTGGYEQY; cdr3_length: 11; d_call: TRBD1; j_call: TRBJ2-7; v_call: TRBV27; clone_size: many
cdr3_aa: ASSAPKQTSGTAKSATNEKLF; cdr3_length: 21; d_call: TRBD1; j_call: TRBJ1-4; v_call: TRBV9; clone_size: few
cdr3_aa: AWSADSTSQPQH; cdr3_length: 12; d_call: NA; j_call: TRBJ1-5; v_call: TRBV30; clone_size: many
cdr3_aa: SARVPGTRDYEQY; cdr3_length: 13; d_call: NA; j_call: TRBJ2-7; v_call: TRBV20-1; clone_size: many
cdr3_aa: ASSHSGNADTQY; cdr3_length: 12; d_call: TRBD2; j_call: TRBJ2-3; v_call: TRBV7-9; clone_size: many
cdr3_aa: AISFVNSGANVLT; cdr3_length: 13; d_call: NA; j_call: TRBJ2-6; v_call: TRBV10-3; clone_size: NA
cdr3_aa: ASSFPAEWLNSPLH; cdr3_length: 14; d_call: NA; j_call: TRBJ1-6; v_call: TRBV7-2; clone_size: many
cdr3_aa: ASSPRTKETQY; cdr3_length: 11; d_call: NA; j_call: TRBJ2-5; v_call: TRBV3-1; clone_size: many
cdr3_aa: ASRALSGRGNEQF; cdr3_length: 13; d_call: TRBD2; j_call: TRBJ2-1; v_call: TRBV6-2/TRBV6-3; clone_size: NA
cdr3_aa: ASSQREYVYNEQF; cdr3_length: 13; d_call: NA; j_call: TRBJ2-1; v_call: TRBV4-2; clone_size: few
cdr3_aa: ASSILSGSLSGEQY; cdr3_length: 14; d_call: TRBD2; j_call: TRBJ2-7; v_call: TRBV19; clone_size: NA
cdr3_aa: AWRRAGGRADTQY; cdr3_length: 13; d_call: TRBD2; j_call: TRBJ2-3; v_call: TRBV30; clone_size: NA
cdr3_aa: ASSRPTGLVTGELF; cdr3_length: 14; d_call: NA; j_call: TRBJ2-2; v_call: TRBV12-3/TRBV12-4; clone_size: few
cdr3_aa: ASSRDRGRYEQY; cdr3_length: 12; d_call: TRBD1; j_call: TRBJ2-7; v_call: TRBV11-2; clone_size: many
cdr3_aa: ASSNHKTGGGDQPQH; cdr3_length: 15; d_call: TRBD1; j_call: TRBJ1-5; v_call: TRBV6-5; clone_size: NA
cdr3_aa: SAKRTSFGEQF; cdr3_length: 11; d_call: NA; j_call: TRBJ2-1; v_call: TRBV20-1; clone_size: NA
cdr3_aa: ASTLRLAAAYEQY; cdr3_length: 13; d_call: TRBD2; j_call: TRBJ2-7; v_call: TRBV11-2; clone_size: NA
cdr3_aa: ATSDGILNEQF; cdr3_length: 11; d_call: NA; j_call: TRBJ2-1; v_call: TRBV24-1; clone_size: many
cdr3_aa: SAPDRDYGYT; cdr3_length: 10; d_call: TRBD1; j_call: TRBJ1-2; v_call: TRBV20-1; clone_size: many
cdr3_aa: ASTDQDTRGTFGETQY; cdr3_length: 16; d_call: NA; j_call: TRBJ2-5; v_call: TRBV6-1; clone_size: many
cdr3_aa: ASTGQGNTEAF; cdr3_length: 11; d_call: TRBD1; j_call: TRBJ1-1; v_call: TRBV2; clone_size: many
cdr3_aa: SAIGGTEAF; cdr3_length: 9; d_call: NA; j_call: TRBJ1-1; v_call: TRBV20-1; clone_size: many
cdr3_aa: SAFATGQGYQPQH; cdr3_length: 13; d_call: TRBD1; j_call: TRBJ1-5; v_call: TRBV20-1; clone_size: many
cdr3_aa: ASSSQGGQPQH; cdr3_length: 11; d_call: NA; j_call: TRBJ1-5; v_call: TRBV12-3/TRBV12-4; clone_size: many
cdr3_aa: ASSLTGRETLQY; cdr3_length: 12; d_call: NA; j_call: TRBJ2-4; v_call: TRBV7-9; clone_size: NA
cdr3_aa: ASSSQREGRDTQY; cdr3_length: 13; d_call: TRBD2; j_call: TRBJ2-3; v_call: TRBV28; clone_size: NA
cdr3_aa: ASTHTMMSDSGANVLT; cdr3_length: 16; d_call: NA; j_call: TRBJ2-6; v_call: TRBV7-9; clone_size: many
cdr3_aa: ASSQGAGQPQH; cdr3_length: 11; d_call: TRBD1; j_call: TRBJ1-5; v_call: TRBV12-3/TRBV12-4; clone_size: many
cdr3_aa: ASSMTASYEQY; cdr3_length: 11; d_call: NA; j_call: TRBJ2-7; v_call: TRBV19; clone_size: NA
cdr3_aa: ASSMDRGAAYNEQF; cdr3_length: 14; d_call: NA; j_call: TRBJ2-1; v_call: TRBV19; clone_size: few
cdr3_aa: ASTGTSYNEQF; cdr3_length: 11; d_call: TRBD2; j_call: TRBJ2-1; v_call: TRBV28; clone_size: NA
cdr3_aa: ASSSSMDRFQYEQY; cdr3_length: 14; d_call: TRBD1; j_call: TRBJ2-7; v_call: TRBV7-9; clone_size: many
cdr3_aa: ASSLGGETRYSSSPVQY; cdr3_length: 17; d_call: NA; j_call: TRBJ2-7; v_call: TRBV7-8; clone_size: NA